Listed below are T cell receptor beta chains from one sample, sequenced in a study of OX40 agonist ivuxolimab in advanced cancers. Assay: immunoSEQ multiplex PCR; the TCRdb copy retains only in-frame clones and omits some. The sample lists about 98,000 clones, around 90% seen once, with approximately 0.5% in the top ten. Sequences were derived from CD4+ or CD8+ T cells sorted from blood, sampled in a trial of the OX40 agonist ivuxolimab. The origin of the receptors is an adult with an advanced solid tumor such as melanoma, head and neck, liver or kidney cancer. Both conserved end residues are part of each CDR3. Fields, in order: V gene, D gene, J gene, CDR3 protein. The D gene is left open where the match is weak.

>TRBV6-1|-|TRBJ1-2
CASSGIHYGYTF
>TRBV6-1|-|TRBJ2-3
CASSEVGRYTDTQYF
>TRBV9|TRBD1|TRBJ1-1
CASSSLGGTGNTEAFF
>TRBV9|TRBD1|TRBJ1-2
CVSSARDRRAGYTF
>TRBV5-4|TRBD1|TRBJ2-5
CASSMRTGQETQYF
>TRBV6-1|-|TRBJ1-5
CASRGTAYSNQPQHF
>TRBV6-1|-|TRBJ1-1
CASSARSLGNTEAFF
>TRBV6-5|-|-
CASSYSRYSSYEQYF
>TRBV4-1|-|TRBJ2-7
CASSQAWDGSVYEQYF
>TRBV29-1|-|TRBJ2-3
CSVEGQGLQDTQYF
>TRBV14|TRBD1|TRBJ1-2
CASSQGEPPGQDLEGYTF
>TRBV29-1|TRBD2|TRBJ2-7
CSVAGTSGGYEQYF
>TRBV5-1|-|TRBJ2-1
CASRLDATYNEQFF
>TRBV28|-|TRBJ1-6
CATWDTYNSPLHF
>TRBV7-9|TRBD1|TRBJ1-1
CASSLTGTGVGAFF
>TRBV21-1|-|TRBJ1-5
CASSKAYVPGHTSNQPQHF
>TRBV5-1|TRBD1|TRBJ2-1
CASSRDRYNEQFF
>TRBV9|TRBD1|TRBJ1-1
CASSVDPSTGGKAFF
>TRBV6-5|-|TRBJ1-1
CASRATNGNTEAFF
>TRBV28|-|TRBJ2-5
CASSLGGFQTQYF
>TRBV6-5|-|TRBJ1-1
CASRKQLLGTEAFF
>TRBV5-6|TRBD1|TRBJ2-3
CASSSLKQGALTDTQYF
>TRBV18|TRBD1|TRBJ2-6
CASSRSGQITGANVLTF
>TRBV5-1|-|TRBJ1-5
CASSLTGTSEQPQHF
>TRBV29-1|-|TRBJ2-5
CSLWGGRETQYF
>TRBV5-4|-|TRBJ1-3
CASSLGGGSDSGNTIYF
>TRBV7-3|TRBD1|TRBJ1-1
CASSAAGTGETEAFF
>TRBV5-4|TRBD1|TRBJ1-1
CASSPQGEFDTEAFF
>TRBV6-5|-|TRBJ1-6
CASSYSTLSTLHF
>TRBV11-2|-|TRBJ2-6
CASVGFSGANVLTF
>TRBV18|TRBD1|TRBJ1-1
CASSPRQGAVRTEAFF